This entry is about one TCR beta chain. The specificity of this receptor is unknown. This may arise from a read error, as a much more abundant clone is one base away. The record originates from a study of circulating CD8 cells and anti-PD-1 response in melanoma (dated by TCRdb to 2018 to 2020). Describing the broader study: Patients received nivolumab intravenously at 3 mg/kg every 2 weeks. In on-treatment samples, a biotinylated anti-human IgG4 antibody was used to detect PD-1. The TCR repertoire analysis included some eleven melanoma patients, of whom 7 were non-responders and 4 were responders. Patients with complete or partial responses were classified as responders; those with stable or progressive disease (RECIST v1.1) as non-responders. The melanoma cohort had about 13 patients, seven of whom got anti-PD-1 as first-line therapy, while the other six had previously had targeted therapy or immunotherapy. Points the paper makes about the study in general: Because tumor material could not be accessed, tumor reactivity was instead assessed with peptide assays on expanded sorted subsets. Only baseline and M1 samples from a small cohort with few responders were used in the published TCR repertoire comparisons. The authors pointed out that the cohort included both treatment-naive and previously treated patients, and that this mix could influence the results. Because of limited material, replicates were generally not included when the experiments were performed. Between subsets, repertoires were largely private, with fewer than 7% of TRB clonotypes shared at M1, and the highest sharing was seen between DPOS and TIGIT. The DNEG repertoire had the highest diversity, the PD-1 and DPOS repertoires had similar and higher clonality, and the TIGIT repertoires had the lowest diversity.

A BD FACSAria II cell sorter was used to sort four subsets, defined by PD-1 and/or TIGIT, from live CD3+CD8+TCRalphabeta+ cells. To characterize how relevant each subset is to anti-PD-1 therapy response, circulating CD8 T cells were sorted into four subsets based on PD-1 and TIGIT expression. From each sorted CD8 T-cell subset, both TCR alpha and TCR beta chains were sequenced. Peripheral blood was collected at three points: before the first anti-PD-1 injection, after two injections and after four injections. Ficoll gradient centrifugation was used to isolate PBMCs right away. Until use, PBMCs were stored frozen in liquid nitrogen in RPMI containing approximately 20% FCS and about 9.4% DMSO. Thawed PBMCs were stained with a viability dye and antibodies against CD3, CD8alpha, TCRalphabeta, PD-1 and TIGIT. Total RNA was extracted with the RNeasy Kit, and a RIN above 7 was reached by every sample. The germline V gene gives CDR1 as SGHTA and CDR2 as FQGNSA. Measured from the cysteine to the phenylalanine, the CDR3 is 16 residues long. The DNA shown is the 48-base CDR3, in frame from base 1.

This sample was sequenced with a NextSeq 500. TCR libraries were prepared from around 15 ng of total RNA with the QIAseq Immune Repertoire RNA Library Kit, Human TCR Panel. Sequencing of the TCR libraries was done on an Illumina NextSeq with a Mid Output V2 kit and asymmetric 261x41 paired-end reads. Each TCR library was diluted to approximately 4 nM, after which the TCR libraries were pooled, denatured and loaded at about 0.98 pM. Regarding the original processing steps: TCR FASTQ files were processed in the QIAGEN GeneGlobe Data Analysis Center, with downstream analysis in R 3.5.2. Clonality was calculated as one minus the Shannon entropy normalized by the log of the number of unique productive sequences. Within each subset, Fisher exact tests at 5% FDR identified TRA or TRB clonotypes differing in abundance between baseline and M1. Differentially abundant clonotypes were grouped as emerging, expanding, contracting or non-expanding/contracting. Morisita's overlap index was used to measure repertoire overlap between patients. TCRdb applied fastp at Q25 and MiXCR to the public reads, then kept only in-frame beta chains. Entries that share a CDR3 protein sequence are merged under the most common genes and DNA. TCRdb, not the original authors, processed these V and J calls. This sample comprises roughly 2,000 distinct CDR3 sequences, about 7.8% of them detected only once. Approximately 7.6% of the sample is taken by the ten largest.

The chain employs TRBV7-2 and TRBJ2-1; the best D guess is TRBD1, with 6 bases matching. The source was CD8+ T cells from PBMCs, collected at baseline or after one month of anti-PD-1 therapy (not recorded which). This receptor was taken from a human donor with melanoma. The sequenced DNA is TGTGCCAGCATCTTAAATGCGTTGAGGGGGAACAATGAGCAGTTCTTC. The translation is CASILNALRGNNEQFF.